Only a few counts were recorded for the clone carrying this T cell receptor (beta chain). Its antigen is currently unknown. The CDR3 covers 16 residues. V dropped 6 bases and J dropped 0 bases, with 15 bases sitting between them. Germline CDR1 MNHNS, CDR2 SASEGT. These data come from a study of response to subunit inactivated influenza vaccine. Study-wide results and limits: The authors put forward the suggestion that each seasonal influenza vaccination may bring in only a limited number of new T cells.

MiXCR, applied by TCRdb to the RT-PCR reads, yields one record per CDR3 protein. Of hundreds of thousands of distinct CDR3 sequences in the sample, 6.5% to 8% were seen once. The sequence came from a man aged 50-75 years who received an inactivated influenza vaccine. The source was PBMCs from blood, collected around 25 months after vaccination. The genes are TRBV6-1 and TRBJ1-3; D is possibly TRBD1 (5 bases). The CDR3 loop is CASRQMRGLSGNTIYF. In DNA, the CDR3 is TGTGCCAGCAGGCAAATGCGGGGCCTCTCTGGAAACACCATATATTTT.